These T cell receptor beta chains were read from a single sample in a study of CD8 T cells in ankylosing spondylitis. TCRdb redid the calling of the 5' RACE reads with MiXCR, one entry per CDR3 protein. There are about 800,000 distinct CDR3 sequences in the sample; about 12% occur only once, and less than 0.65% lies in the top ten. Sequencing was performed on blood, either unsorted or a sorted T cell fraction (not recorded which). The receptors here all came from a male donor with ankylosing spondylitis. Both conserved end residues are part of each CDR3. The D gene is left open where the match is weak. A clone size is listed for some rows: how often the clone was seen (once, few, many), or a class if it is expanded.

many	15	TRBJ1-5	TRBV4-2	NA	TGTGCCAGCAGCCAAGTTTCCAGTAGCAATCAGCCCCAGCATTTT	CASSQVSSSNQPQHF
many	14	TRBJ2-5	TRBV7-9	TRBD1	TGTGCCAGCAGCCCGTCGGGACAGGAGGGGACCCAGTACTTC	CASSPSGQEGTQYF
NA	15	TRBJ2-7	TRBV29-1	TRBD2	TGCAGCGTTGTGGGGGGGGGAGTTTCCGAATACGAGCAGTACTTC	CSVVGGGVSEYEQYF
few	10	TRBJ2-4	TRBV20-1	NA	TGCAGTGCGCCTAGAAACATTCAGTACTTC	CSAPRNIQYF
few	15	TRBJ2-1	TRBV12-3/TRBV12-4	TRBD2	TGTGCCAGCATTAAAGGGGGACTAGCGGGGAATGAGCAGTTCTTC	CASIKGGLAGNEQFF
NA	15	TRBJ2-5	TRBV20-1	TRBD2	TGCAGTGCTAGTTTACTGGGACTAGCGGAAGAGACCCAGTACTTC	CSASLLGLAEETQYF
few	15	TRBJ2-1	TRBV27	NA	TGTGCCAGCAGTTTCACAAGACTAGGGACCAATGAGCAGTTCTTC	CASSFTRLGTNEQFF
NA	15	TRBJ2-7	TRBV20-1	TRBD2	TGCAGTGCTAGACGACCCGGGACTAGCTACTACGAGCAGTACTTC	CSARRPGTSYYEQYF
NA	15	TRBJ1-2	TRBV10-3	NA	TGTGCCATCAGTGAGTCGCGACAGGACTTTTATGGCTACACCTTC	CAISESRQDFYGYTF
NA	18	TRBJ2-7	TRBV4-2	NA	TGTGCCAGCAGCCAAGATCCCAGGGATAGCGCACGGGCCTACGAGCAGTACTTC	CASSQDPRDSARAYEQYF
many	14	TRBJ1-1	TRBV5-6	NA	TGTGCCAGCAGCCCGGGACGGACGAACACTGAAGCTTTCTTT	CASSPGRTNTEAFF
NA	14	TRBJ1-1	TRBV27	NA	TGTGCCAGCAGTTTTAGTGGCGGGAAAACTGAAGCTTTCTTT	CASSFSGGKTEAFF
few	15	TRBJ2-7	TRBV4-3	NA	TGCGCCAGCAGCCAAGATCGGGGTAGGGCCTACGAGCAGTACTTC	CASSQDRGRAYEQYF
many	13	TRBJ1-2	TRBV12-3/TRBV12-4	NA	TGTGCCAGCAGTTTACCAGGGGAGGATGGCTACACCTTC	CASSLPGEDGYTF
NA	15	TRBJ2-4	TRBV20-1	NA	TGCAGTGCTAGAGATCCTGAGGGAGCCGGGGACATTCAGTACTTC	CSARDPEGAGDIQYF
many	15	TRBJ2-7	TRBV20-1	TRBD2	TGCAGTGCTAGATTTAGGGGAGGGGAGACCTACGAGCAGTACTTC	CSARFRGGETYEQYF
few	14	TRBJ2-7	TRBV20-1	NA	TGCAGTGCTAGAGATTTTCAGGGAGCTGGGGAGCAGTACTTC	CSARDFQGAGEQYF
few	15	TRBJ2-6	TRBV7-3	NA	TGTGCCAGCAGCTTCGGGGTTACGAGGGCCAACGTCCTGACTTTC	CASSFGVTRANVLTF
few	17	TRBJ1-1	TRBV6-2/TRBV6-3	TRBD1	TGTGCCAGCAGTTTCATCGGACAGGGGGCGGGGAACACTGAAGCTTTCTTT	CASSFIGQGAGNTEAFF
many	14	TRBJ1-1	TRBV29-1	NA	TGCAGCGTTGATGGCGGGAGACAGAACACTGAAGCTTTCTTT	CSVDGGRQNTEAFF
NA	15	TRBJ2-5	TRBV2	NA	TGTGCCAGCAGGGAAACTTTGTGGGAGGAAGAGACCCAGTACTTC	CASRETLWEEETQYF
NA	15	TRBJ2-3	TRBV20-1	NA	TGCAGTGCTAGAGACCCGTCCGGGGCCAAGGATACGCAGTATTTT	CSARDPSGAKDTQYF
many	10	TRBJ2-5	TRBV20-1	NA	TGCAGTGCTAGAACGGGTGGCCAGTACTTC	CSARTGGQYF
NA	16	TRBJ2-7	TRBV6-2/TRBV6-3	NA	TGTGCCAGCCGTAAGGGGTTGGCCAGCGCCTCCTACGAGCAGTACTTC	CASRKGLASASYEQYF
NA	13	TRBJ2-7	TRBV4-1	NA	TGCGCCAGCAGCCAAGATCTAGGACCCGAGCAGTACTTC	CASSQDLGPEQYF
few	17	TRBJ2-2	TRBV4-3	NA	TGCGCCAGCAGCCAAGATCGGGCTAGCGAGGGGACCGGGGAGCTGTTTTTT	CASSQDRASEGTGELFF
NA	14	TRBJ1-2	TRBV5-4	NA	TGTGCCAGCAGACCAAAGGCAGTCAACTATGGCTACACCTTC	CASRPKAVNYGYTF
many	14	TRBJ2-1	TRBV6-2/TRBV6-3	NA	TGTGCCAGCAGACCGGGACAAGCATACAATGAGCAGTTCTTC	CASRPGQAYNEQFF
few	15	TRBJ1-1	TRBV6-2/TRBV6-3	TRBD1	TGTGCCAGCAGGGACAGGGGAGGATTGAACACTGAAGCTTTCTTT	CASRDRGGLNTEAFF
many	11	TRBJ2-3	TRBV29-1	NA	TGCAGCGTTGATGAGACAGATACGCAGTATTTT	CSVDETDTQYF
NA	14	TRBJ2-1	TRBV6-5	NA	TGTGCCAGCAGTTACTCGATACCCCCGAGTGAGCAGTTCTTC	CASSYSIPPSEQFF
few	15	TRBJ1-2	TRBV5-5	NA	TGTGCCAGCAGCTTGGACGGGGTATGGCCCTATGGCTACACCTTC	CASSLDGVWPYGYTF
NA	14	TRBJ1-1	TRBV7-2	NA	TGTGCCAGCAGCCCGACCGGCACGTACACTGAAGCTTTCTTT	CASSPTGTYTEAFF
NA	15	TRBJ2-2	TRBV5-1	NA	TGCGCCAGCAGCTCGGGACACCATAACACCGGGGAGCTGTTTTTT	CASSSGHHNTGELFF
NA	16	TRBJ1-6	TRBV20-1	NA	TGCAGTGCTAGAGACCCCGGTTGGGCAGAGAATTCACCCCTCCACTTT	CSARDPGWAENSPLHF
NA	15	TRBJ2-3	TRBV10-3	NA	TGTGCCATCAGTGATTGGGGGTCTGGCACAGATACGCAGTATTTT	CAISDWGSGTDTQYF
few	14	TRBJ2-3	TRBV5-6	NA	TGTGCCAGCAGCGAATTGGCCCCGGGAGATACGCAGTATTTT	CASSELAPGDTQYF
NA	13	TRBJ2-5	TRBV29-1	NA	TGCAGCGTTGAAGGCGGAGAACAAGAGACCCAGTACTTC	CSVEGGEQETQYF
few	16	TRBJ1-6	TRBV18	TRBD1	TGTGCCAGCTCACTTCTACAGGGGGCTGGTAATTCACCCCTCCACTTT	CASSLLQGAGNSPLHF
few	15	TRBJ2-5	TRBV6-5	TRBD2	TGTGCCAGCAGTTACAGTACTAGCGGCCCGGGGACCCAGTACTTC	CASSYSTSGPGTQYF
NA	13	TRBJ2-3	TRBV20-1	NA	TGCAGTGCTAGAGCAGGGATCGGAGATACGCAGTATTTT	CSARAGIGDTQYF
NA	16	TRBJ2-7	TRBV28	NA	TGTGCCAGCAGCAAGGGAAGCGCTATCCTACCCTACGAGCAGTACTTC	CASSKGSAILPYEQYF
few	16	TRBJ1-5	TRBV20-1	NA	TGCAGTGCCATCATTCGACCTCTGGCTAGAAATCAGCCCCAGCATTTT	CSAIIRPLARNQPQHF
few	9	TRBJ2-7	TRBV27	NA	TGTGCCAGCAATCACGAGCAGTACTTC	CASNHEQYF
few	16	TRBJ2-3	TRBV7-2	NA	TGTGCCAGCAGCTGGACCCCCGGGGCTAGCACAGATACGCAGTATTTT	CASSWTPGASTDTQYF
many	16	TRBJ2-3	TRBV6-2/TRBV6-3	TRBD2	TGTGCCAGCAGTTCTTGGACTAGCGGAAGCACAGATACGCAGTATTTT	CASSSWTSGSTDTQYF
NA	17	TRBJ2-6	TRBV12-3/TRBV12-4	TRBD1	TGTGCCAGCAGTCTGACAGGGACAACCTCTGGGGCCAACGTCCTGACTTTC	CASSLTGTTSGANVLTF
few	14	TRBJ2-1	TRBV4-3	NA	TGCGCCAGCAGCCTGACTATTTCCTACAATGAGCAGTTCTTC	CASSLTISYNEQFF
NA	13	TRBJ2-5	TRBV5-6	TRBD2	TGTGCCAGCAGCGCTAACTCGGGGGGGACCCAGTACTTC	CASSANSGGTQYF
few	14	TRBJ1-2	TRBV7-2	NA	TGTGCCAGCAGCTCAAGCCCCTCAGGGATTGGCTACACCTTC	CASSSSPSGIGYTF
NA	14	TRBJ2-5	TRBV7-2	NA	TGTGCCAGCAGCTTTAGGACGAACCAAGAGACCCAGTACTTC	CASSFRTNQETQYF
NA	11	TRBJ1-1	TRBV7-9	NA	TGTGCCAGCAGCGGGGGAACTGAAGCTTTCTTT	CASSGGTEAFF
NA	15	TRBJ1-6	TRBV27	NA	TGTGCCAGCAGTTTGAGTCGAGGGGAGAGTTCACCCCTCCACTTT	CASSLSRGESSPLHF
few	13	TRBJ1-2	TRBV6-2/TRBV6-3	NA	TGTGCCAGCAGTTACTCGATTTCTGGAGGCTACACCTTC	CASSYSISGGYTF
NA	14	TRBJ2-3	TRBV19	NA	TGTGCCAGTAGTAGGGGACTGCCGATTGATACGCAGTATTTT	CASSRGLPIDTQYF
NA	12	TRBJ2-7	TRBV20-1	NA	TGCAGTGCTAGGGGGCAGGCCCACGAGCAGTACTTC	CSARGQAHEQYF